A selection of T cell receptor beta chains follows, all from one sample in a study of cytomegalovirus exposure and HLA in healthy donors. Only in-frame clones appear in the TCRdb table, and some are missing; sequencing was by immunoSEQ multiplex PCR. The table includes more than 70,000 clones, 76% detected once. Sequencing used PBMCs. All receptors derive from a man aged 30 to 39 in good health and CMV-seropositive. CDR3s include the opening cysteine and the closing phenylalanine or tryptophan. A D gene is named only where the DNA matches it firmly. Only some rows state a clone size, as once, few, many or a class for expanded clones.

V gene	clone size	CDR3 length	D gene	J gene	CDR3 DNA	CDR3 protein
TRBV7-9	NA	15	NA	TRBJ1-5	TGTGCCAGCAGCTTAGGGTCTGGGTCGGAGCAGCCCCAGCATTTT	CASSLGSGSEQPQHF
TRBV7-2	NA	11	NA	TRBJ2-3	TGTGCCAGCAGCTCTCTCGATACGCAGTATTTT	CASSSLDTQYF
TRBV4-1	NA	18	NA	TRBJ2-7	TGCGCCAGCAGCCAAGCTCGAGGAAGCCCCCTAAACTCCTACGAGCAGTACTTC	CASSQARGSPLNSYEQYF
TRBV7-2	once	14	TRBD1	TRBJ2-3	TGTGCCAGCAGCTTGACAGGGTACCCAGATACGCAGTATTTT	CASSLTGYPDTQYF
TRBV19	NA	15	TRBD2	TRBJ2-1	TGTGCCAGTAGTACCCGACTAGCAGTTATATCTTCTCAGTTCTTC	CASSTRLAVISSQFF
TRBV9	few	15	NA	TRBJ2-3	TGTGCCAGCAGCGTAGTGGCTGCTAGCACAGATACGCAGTATTTT	CASSVVAASTDTQYF
TRBV5-4	NA	14	TRBD1	TRBJ1-6	TGTGCCAGCAGCACGGATAACAGGGGTTCACCCCTCCACTTT	CASSTDNRGSPLHF
TRBV28	NA	14	NA	TRBJ1-5	TGTGCCAGCAGTCTTGGAGGGATCAATCAGCCCCAGCATTTT	CASSLGGINQPQHF
TRBV9	NA	14	NA	TRBJ1-5	TGTGCCAGCAGCCCCCTTCCCAGCAATCAGCCCCAGCATTTT	CASSPLPSNQPQHF
TRBV7-9	NA	16	TRBD2	TRBJ2-1	TGTGCCAGCAGCTTACAACCGGGACTAGCGGTTAACGAGCAGTTCTTC	CASSLQPGLAVNEQFF
TRBV5-1	NA	13	TRBD1	TRBJ1-1	TGCGCCAGCAGAACAGGGGCGAACACTGAAGCTTTCTTT	CASRTGANTEAFF
TRBV5-1	NA	16	TRBD1	TRBJ1-5	TGCGCCACCAGCGACAGGGCTCAAGGGACGAATCAGCCCCAGCATTTT	CATSDRAQGTNQPQHF